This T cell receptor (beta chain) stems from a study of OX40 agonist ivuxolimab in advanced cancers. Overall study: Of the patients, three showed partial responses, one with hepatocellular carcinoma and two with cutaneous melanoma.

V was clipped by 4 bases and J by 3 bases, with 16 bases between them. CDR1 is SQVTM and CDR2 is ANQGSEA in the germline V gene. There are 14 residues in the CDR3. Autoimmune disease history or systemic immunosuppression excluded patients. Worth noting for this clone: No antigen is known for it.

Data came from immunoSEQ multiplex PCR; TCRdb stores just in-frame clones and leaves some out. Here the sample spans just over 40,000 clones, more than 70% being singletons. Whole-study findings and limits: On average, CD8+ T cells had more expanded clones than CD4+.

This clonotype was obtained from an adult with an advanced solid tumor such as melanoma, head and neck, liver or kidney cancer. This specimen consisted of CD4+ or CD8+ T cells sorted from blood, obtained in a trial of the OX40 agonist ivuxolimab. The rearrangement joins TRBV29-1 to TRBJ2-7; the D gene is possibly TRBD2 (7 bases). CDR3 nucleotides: TGCAGCGTTGTGGGGGGGCCTGGGGGCTACGAGCAGTACTTC. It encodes CSVVGGPGGYEQYF.